The 20 T cell receptor beta chains listed next were all sequenced from one sample in a study of shared clonotypes between healthy human individuals. This table comes from immunoSEQ multiplex PCR, and its TCRdb copy is limited to in-frame clones, with some not included. The sample lists millions of clones, 95% occurring once. The sample was naive CD4+ T cells sorted from blood. The subset is: CD45RA+ positively selected. The receptor set was obtained from a man between 18 and 35 years old in good health.

The chain couples TRBV29-1 to TRBJ2-7; D gene uncertain. The germline gives CDR1 SQVTM, CDR2 ANQGSEA. This CDR3 is 14 amino acids long. V lost 3 bases and J lost 0, with 12 bases in between. The CDR3 protein is CSVDLRPLSYEQYF. CDR3 DNA sequence: TGCAGCGTTGATCTCCGGCCTCTCTCCTACGAGCAGTACTTC.

The genes are TRBV15 and TRBJ2-1; unclear D gene. The CDR3 sequence is 15 residues long. Trimming left V 1 base short and J 5 bases short, with 12 bases between. Germline V gene sequence: CDR1 LNHNV, CDR2 YYDKDF (reference sequence). Written as DNA, the CDR3 is TGTGCCACCAGCAGAGCTGCCGGTCCTGACAATGAGCAGTTCTTC. It translates to CATSRAAGPDNEQFF.

The chain is built from TRBV4-1 and TRBJ2-5; 12 nucleotides match TRBD2. CDR1 MGHRA and CDR2 YSYEKL come from the germline V gene. There are 19 residues in the CDR3. Trimming at V came to 5 bases and at J to 4 bases, leaving 17 bases not matched to a gene. CDR3: CASSKKSGLAGSEPETQYF. For the CDR3, the DNA is TGCGCCAGCAGCAAGAAATCGGGACTAGCGGGCAGTGAACCAGAGACCCAGTACTTC.

The CDR3 DNA reads as TGTGCCAGCAGAATGACAGGGGGCCCCCTCCACTTT. The encoded protein is CASRMTGGPLHF. V and J are TRBV6-5 and TRBJ1-6; TRBD1 matches 10 bases. J was trimmed by 13 bases and V by 6 bases; bases with no gene match: 3. Germline values: CDR1 MNHEY, CDR2 SVGAGI. This CDR3 comprises 12 residues.

This sequence joins TRBV10-3 and TRBJ1-1, with a tentative D call TRBD1 (5 bases). This CDR3 has 14 residues. The V gene lost 2 bases and the J gene lost 1 base, with 8 bases spanning the gap. CDR1 ENHRY and CDR2 SYGVKD come from the germline V gene. CDR3 in amino acids: CAISEARENTEAFF. The CDR3 DNA follows: TGTGCCATCAGTGAGGCCAGGGAGAACACTGAAGCTTTCTTT.

This chain uses TRBV9 with TRBJ1-1; D is unresolved. Germline V gene sequence: CDR1 SGDLS, CDR2 YYNGEE. The CDR3 totals 14 residues. Between the trimmed V and J ends, which lost 4 bases and 6 bases, there was a span of 16 bases. DNA of the CDR3: TGTGCCAGCAGCCCCCCCCTCAGTTCGGCTGAAGCTTTCTTT. Residues: CASSPPLSSAEAFF.

The chain uses TRBV27 and TRBJ2-5, with 10 bases that match TRBD2. The CDR3 extends over 17 amino acids. The germline CDR1 and CDR2 sequences are MNHEY and SMNVEV (reference sequence). J lost 5 bases, V lost 6 bases, and 15 bases had no gene match. CDR3 nucleotides: TGTGCCAGCAGACCTACTAGCGGGGTGTTCTTACGGGAGACCCAGTACTTC. Residues: CASRPTSGVFLRETQYF.

V is TRBV6-5 and J is TRBJ2-7; 7 bases are shared with TRBD1. The CDR3 loop spans 14 amino acids. Germline trimming cut 6 bases from V and 2 bases from J; bases unmatched to any gene: 7. Germline V CDR1 and CDR2: MNHEY, SVGAGI. CDR3 coding DNA: TGTGCCAGCAGCCAAGCCCAGGGGGCCTACGAGCAGTACTTC. It specifies CASSQAQGAYEQYF.

The CDR3 protein is CASGGGANYGYTF. DNA of the CDR3: TGTGCCAGCGGAGGGGGCGCGAACTATGGCTACACCTTC. The chain uses TRBV28 and TRBJ1-2, with 7 bases matching TRBD1. Germline lookup yields CDR1 MDHEN and CDR2 SYDVKM. The CDR3 is made up of 13 amino acids. V shed 8 bases and J 2 bases; nucleotides not matched to a gene: 5.

The genes are TRBV6-1 and TRBJ2-5; D is possibly TRBD1 or TRBD2 (6 bases each). The length of the CDR3 is 14 residues. The germline V gene has CDR1 MNHNS and CDR2 SASEGT. V dropped 3 bases and J dropped 5 bases, with 13 bases sitting between them. The CDR3 DNA reads as TGTGCCAGCAGTGATGGGGGGCGGCGGGAGACCCAGTACTTC. Its protein product is CASSDGGRRETQYF.

The rearrangement joins TRBV18 to TRBJ2-6; 8 bases match TRBD1. This CDR3 spans 18 amino acids. V was clipped by 5 bases and J by 0 bases; unmatched bases: 9. The germline V gene encodes CDR1 KGHSH and CDR2 LQKENI. Written as DNA, the CDR3 is TGTGCCAGCTCATTCGTGGGACAGGCCCCCTCTGGGGCCAACGTCCTGACTTTC. It codes for CASSFVGQAPSGANVLTF.

The chain carries TRBV19 and TRBJ2-4; D is possibly TRBD1 (6 bases). CDR3 length: 16 amino acids. Trimming left V 5 bases short and J 9 bases short, with 23 bases between. The germline CDR1 and CDR2 sequences are LNHDA and SQIVND (reference sequence). CDR3 nucleotide sequence: TGTGCCAGTAGTGTTACCCGGACAGCACCCCGGGGCATTCAGTACTTC. Its protein is CASSVTRTAPRGIQYF.

This rearrangement joins TRBV7-2 to TRBJ2-7, with D unclear. V was pared by 0 bases and J by 6 bases, with 3 bases between. CDR3 length equals 11 residues. Per the germline V gene, CDR1 is SGHTA and CDR2 is FQGNSA. CDR3 loop: CASSLAIEQYF. CDR3 bases: TGTGCCAGCAGCTTAGCAATCGAGCAGTACTTC.

The chain carries TRBV11-2 and TRBJ2-1; TRBD2 agrees at 11 bases. The J segment lost 8 bases and the V segment lost 5 bases, leaving 8 bases of the junction unmatched. CDR3 length equals 15 residues. Germline V gene lookup returns CDR1 SGHAT and CDR2 FQNNGV. The CDR3 DNA reads TGTGCCAGCAGCCTGCTAGCGGGAGGTTTGGATGAGCAGTTCTTC. Its protein product is CASSLLAGGLDEQFF.

V is TRBV7-2 and J is TRBJ2-7, with D perhaps matching TRBD1 (6 bases). The CDR3 spans 14 residues. Trimming removed 2 bases at V and 3 bases at J, with 11 bases between. Germline CDR1 SGHTA, CDR2 FQGNSA. The chain's CDR3 is CASSLYGTNYEQYF. CDR3 in DNA: TGTGCCAGCAGCTTATATGGGACAAACTACGAGCAGTACTTC.

The chain couples TRBV10-1 to TRBJ2-7, with TRBD2 identical over 10 bases. The V segment lost 0 bases and the J segment 9 bases; nucleotides outside the gene matches: 8. The length of the CDR3 is 15 residues. Per the germline V gene, CDR1 is WNHNN and CDR2 is SYGVQD (reference sequence). The CDR3 region has the DNA TGCGCCAGCAGTGAGTCGTTGCTAGCGGGAGCCTGGCAGTACTTC. It yields the protein CASSESLLAGAWQYF.

The chain combines TRBV28 with TRBJ1-1; D perhaps matches TRBD1 (5 bases). Per germline, CDR1 MDHEN and CDR2 SYDVKM. This CDR3 region has 11 residues. The V end was cut by 6 bases, the J end by 8 bases, with 10 bases between. The CDR3 region is CASRMTVEAFF. CDR3 coding DNA: TGTGCCAGCAGGATGACAGTAGAAGCTTTCTTT.

V usage is TRBV18 and J usage is TRBJ2-1; possible D gene TRBD1, 6 bases. V lost 0 bases and J 9 bases, leaving 15 bases between the germline ends. The CDR3 totals 15 residues. Germline assignment: CDR1 KGHSH and CDR2 LQKENI. The DNA of the CDR3 is TGTGCCAGCTCACCACCCTCAGGGGCGGGTATTGAGCAGTTCTTC. Residues: CASSPPSGAGIEQFF.

V usage is TRBV18 and J usage is TRBJ2-7; D is unclear. CDR1 is KGHSH, CDR2 LQKENI, per germline. Trimming cost V 3 bases and J 3 bases, with 15 bases left between them. CDR3 length: 15 amino acids. The CDR3 DNA reads as TGTGCCAGCTCACCCGCGCGTAACCCTCTCTACGAGCAGTACTTC. This codes for CASSPARNPLYEQYF.

The chain combines TRBV11-2 with TRBJ1-1; no clear D. The germline V gene encodes CDR1 SGHAT and CDR2 FQNNGV. The V end lost 4 bases, the J end lost 2 bases, and 14 bases lay between the germline ends. The CDR3 extends over 15 amino acids. The DNA of the CDR3 is TGTGCCAGCAGCTCCCGACGGACGAGCAACACTGAAGCTTTCTTT. Protein sequence: CASSSRRTSNTEAFF.